A selection of T cell receptor beta chains follows, all from one sample in a study of glioma-infiltrating T cells. One entry per CDR3 protein results from TCRdb running MiXCR on the multiplex PCR reads. The repertoire holds some 190,000 distinct CDR3 sequences, with roughly 32% as singletons. The sample comprised glioma tissue, nonneoplastic brain tissue, or PBMCs (not recorded which). Receptor source: a human donor with low-grade glioma or glioblastoma, undergoing nonglioma brain surgery, or in good health (not recorded which). CDR3s include the opening cysteine and the closing phenylalanine or tryptophan.

V: TRBV7-2
CDR3: CASSQQGLNTIYF

V: TRBV19
CDR3: CANSLSGGNEQFF

V: TRBV12-3/TRBV12-4
CDR3: CASSRQTASNQPQHF

V: TRBV14
CDR3: CASSQTGMDDKQYF

V: TRBV12-3/TRBV12-4
CDR3: CASSWDLRGTQYF

V: TRBV4-1
CDR3: CASSQDWSSYNSPLHF

V: TRBV2
CDR3: CASSERGVVEEQYF

V: TRBV6-1
CDR3: CASSGGLAGGYEQYF

V: TRBV6-6
CDR3: CASSYAGQGPYEQYF

V: TRBV28
CDR3: CASWDRGRGNTEAFF

V: TRBV19
CDR3: CASSINLAGELLF

V: TRBV7-2
CDR3: CASSSLWHEQFF

V: TRBV19
CDR3: CASSIDRSSYNEQFF

V: TRBV19
CDR3: CASSATGQSYEQYF

V: TRBV27
CDR3: CASRPGQGMGTKFF

V: TRBV2
CDR3: CASSETLQGTDTQYF

V: TRBV11-2
CDR3: CASSLVGTGTDTQYF

V: TRBV27
CDR3: CASRGLAGIYNEKFF

V: TRBV4-1
CDR3: CASSQVQREPHEQYF

V: TRBV7-9
CDR3: CASSLGGANYGYTF

V: TRBV6-1
CDR3: CASSNRDNMNTEAFF

V: TRBV18
CDR3: CASSTDRGQYEQYF

V: TRBV5-1
CDR3: CASSFGLAPNNEQFF

V: TRBV30
CDR3: CAWSKGTGGYEQYF

V: TRBV20-1
CDR3: CSAKQGWQPQHF

V: TRBV28
CDR3: CASTLAGSTDTQYF

V: TRBV4-1
CDR3: CASSQEELNQPQHF

V: TRBV19
CDR3: CASSMVGPSSYNEQFF

V: TRBV30
CDR3: CAWSSLFPSEQYF